A selection of T cell receptor beta chains follows, all from one sample in a study of T cell repertoires in cytomegalovirus infection. TCRdb used MiXCR to reprocess the reads, holding one entry per CDR3 protein. The table has about 570,000 distinct CDR3 sequences, roughly 43% seen once. These TCRs' antigens remain unknown. The material was cultured PBMCs, obtained from culture after CMV antigen stimulation. The receptors shown here come from a human donor in good health (CMV status not recorded). Some clones in this sample may be carry-over from other donors' samples. Each CDR3 is given with its conserved first and last residue. The D gene is left open where the match is weak. For some rows the clone size is stated as once, few or many, or as a class when expanded; others skip it.

v_gene: TRBV18; j_gene: TRBJ2-1; d_gene: NA; abundance: NA; CDR3nt: TGTGCCAGCTCACCAAGCGGCCCCAGCTCCTACAATGAGCAGTTCTTC; CDR3aa: CASSPSGPSSYNEQFF
v_gene: TRBV7-2; j_gene: TRBJ1-1; d_gene: NA; abundance: many; CDR3nt: TGTGCCAGCAGTCGCAGGGTGAACACTGAAGCTTTCTTT; CDR3aa: CASSRRVNTEAFF
v_gene: TRBV7-2; j_gene: TRBJ2-3; d_gene: NA; abundance: many; CDR3nt: TGTGCCAGCAGCTTGAGCGCCCTCCCGGGTACGCAGTATTTT; CDR3aa: CASSLSALPGTQYF
v_gene: TRBV10-3; j_gene: TRBJ2-1; d_gene: NA; abundance: NA; CDR3nt: TGTGCCATCAGTGCGGACAACAATGAGCAGTTCTTC; CDR3aa: CAISADNNEQFF
v_gene: TRBV28; j_gene: TRBJ1-1; d_gene: TRBD1; abundance: few; CDR3nt: TGTGCCAGCAGTTTGGGGGACAGCCCCACTGAAGCTTTCTTT; CDR3aa: CASSLGDSPTEAFF
v_gene: TRBV6-6; j_gene: TRBJ1-5; d_gene: NA; abundance: NA; CDR3nt: TGTGCCAGCACCACTCGGACCGCGCATAGCAATCAGCCCCAGCATTTT; CDR3aa: CASTTRTAHSNQPQHF
v_gene: TRBV7-2; j_gene: TRBJ2-3; d_gene: NA; abundance: many; CDR3nt: TGTGCCAGCAGCTTATTCTCCGGGGAGAGCACAGATACGCAGTATTTT; CDR3aa: CASSLFSGESTDTQYF
v_gene: TRBV7-8; j_gene: TRBJ1-6; d_gene: NA; abundance: NA; CDR3nt: TGTGCCAGCAGCCGGTCGGGAGGCTTTGTCGTCGGTTCACCCCTCCACTTT; CDR3aa: CASSRSGGFVVGSPLHF
v_gene: TRBV7-9; j_gene: TRBJ1-1; d_gene: NA; abundance: NA; CDR3nt: TGTGCCAGCAGCGCCAAACAGCGAACCTCCCTCACTGAAGCTTTCTTT; CDR3aa: CASSAKQRTSLTEAFF
v_gene: TRBV6-9; j_gene: TRBJ2-6; d_gene: TRBD2; abundance: NA; CDR3nt: TGTGCCAGCAGTTACGTTATGAGCGGGAGTCATGGGGCCAACGTCCTGACTTTC; CDR3aa: CASSYVMSGSHGANVLTF
v_gene: TRBV6-6; j_gene: TRBJ1-5; d_gene: NA; abundance: NA; CDR3nt: TGTGCCATTTCCACCGGGGGCGTCAATCAGCCCCAGCATTTT; CDR3aa: CAISTGGVNQPQHF
v_gene: TRBV6-5; j_gene: TRBJ2-1; d_gene: NA; abundance: NA; CDR3nt: TGTGCCAGCAGTTACGCGGACAATGAGCAGTTCTTC; CDR3aa: CASSYADNEQFF
v_gene: TRBV4-1; j_gene: TRBJ2-2; d_gene: TRBD1; abundance: NA; CDR3nt: TGCGCCAGCAGCCAAGATATAAGGCAGGGGGCCTCCACCGGGGAGCTGTTTTTT; CDR3aa: CASSQDIRQGASTGELFF
v_gene: TRBV18; j_gene: TRBJ2-5; d_gene: NA; abundance: once; CDR3nt: TGTGCCAGCTCACCACGCACGTACCAAGAGACCCAGTACTTC; CDR3aa: CASSPRTYQETQYF
v_gene: TRBV7-2; j_gene: TRBJ2-3; d_gene: NA; abundance: few; CDR3nt: TGTGCCAGCAGCTCAGGGTCTCGTCCGCAGTATTTT; CDR3aa: CASSSGSRPQYF
v_gene: TRBV19; j_gene: TRBJ2-2; d_gene: NA; abundance: NA; CDR3nt: TGTGCCAGTAGTATATTACGGGGCTCCGGGGAGCTGTTTTTT; CDR3aa: CASSILRGSGELFF
v_gene: TRBV7-2; j_gene: TRBJ2-7; d_gene: NA; abundance: NA; CDR3nt: TGTGCCAGCAGCTTAATCCTCGGTTCCTACGAGCAGTACTTC; CDR3aa: CASSLILGSYEQYF
v_gene: TRBV7-8; j_gene: TRBJ2-1; d_gene: NA; abundance: NA; CDR3nt: TGTGCCAGCAGCTTAACAGCCCCCTCGGCATCCTACAATGAGCAGTTCTTC; CDR3aa: CASSLTAPSASYNEQFF
v_gene: TRBV12-3/TRBV12-4; j_gene: TRBJ2-7; d_gene: TRBD2; abundance: NA; CDR3nt: TGTGCCAGCAGTTCGCGACTAGCGGGAGTGAGGGAGCAGTACTTC; CDR3aa: CASSSRLAGVREQYF
v_gene: TRBV7-2; j_gene: TRBJ2-3; d_gene: TRBD2; abundance: few; CDR3nt: TGTGCCAGCAGCTCAGGACTAGCGTCTAGCACAGATACGCAGTATTTT; CDR3aa: CASSSGLASSTDTQYF
v_gene: TRBV4-3; j_gene: TRBJ2-3; d_gene: NA; abundance: NA; CDR3nt: TGCGCCAGCAGCCAAGGGAACAGGGTCGTGGCAGATACGCAGTATTTT; CDR3aa: CASSQGNRVVADTQYF
v_gene: TRBV11-2; j_gene: TRBJ2-2; d_gene: TRBD2; abundance: NA; CDR3nt: TGTGCCAGCAGCTTATTTTCTAGCGGGATTACCGGGGAGCTGTTTTTT; CDR3aa: CASSLFSSGITGELFF
v_gene: TRBV6-1; j_gene: TRBJ1-1; d_gene: NA; abundance: NA; CDR3nt: TGTGCCAGCAGTTACGGCCGGGAAGCTTTCTTT; CDR3aa: CASSYGREAFF
v_gene: TRBV7-2; j_gene: TRBJ2-5; d_gene: NA; abundance: NA; CDR3nt: TGTGCCAGCACCTCGGACGCCATCCAAGAGACCCAGTACTTC; CDR3aa: CASTSDAIQETQYF
v_gene: TRBV6-2/TRBV6-3; j_gene: TRBJ1-5; d_gene: NA; abundance: NA; CDR3nt: TGTGCCAGCAGTGACTTCAATCAGCCCCAGCATTTT; CDR3aa: CASSDFNQPQHF
v_gene: TRBV7-6; j_gene: TRBJ1-4; d_gene: NA; abundance: NA; CDR3nt: TGTGCCAGCAGCCCCGGGCACGGGGCCACTAATGAAAAACTGTTTTTT; CDR3aa: CASSPGHGATNEKLFF
v_gene: TRBV11-2; j_gene: TRBJ2-2; d_gene: NA; abundance: NA; CDR3nt: TGTGCCAGCAGCCCACTTATCGGGGGCGCGAACACCGGGGAGCTGTTTTTT; CDR3aa: CASSPLIGGANTGELFF
v_gene: TRBV7-8; j_gene: TRBJ2-3; d_gene: TRBD2; abundance: few; CDR3nt: TGTGCCAGCAGCTTAAGGGCTAGCGGGGGGGTCACAGATACGCAGTATTTT; CDR3aa: CASSLRASGGVTDTQYF
v_gene: TRBV2; j_gene: TRBJ2-5; d_gene: NA; abundance: NA; CDR3nt: TGTGCCAGCAGTCTAGCGTTTACGGGGGAGACCCAGTACTTC; CDR3aa: CASSLAFTGETQYF
v_gene: TRBV7-6; j_gene: TRBJ2-1; d_gene: NA; abundance: NA; CDR3nt: TGTGCCAGCAGCACCCGGCAGGGCAACCCCTACAATGAGCAGTTCTTC; CDR3aa: CASSTRQGNPYNEQFF
v_gene: TRBV7-2; j_gene: TRBJ1-1; d_gene: NA; abundance: NA; CDR3nt: TGTGCCAGCAGCTTAACGACTACGGACACTGAAGCTTTCTTT; CDR3aa: CASSLTTTDTEAFF
v_gene: TRBV11-3; j_gene: TRBJ2-7; d_gene: NA; abundance: NA; CDR3nt: TGTGCCAGCAGCCGTACAGGGTTCTACGAGCAGTACTTC; CDR3aa: CASSRTGFYEQYF
v_gene: TRBV19; j_gene: TRBJ1-5; d_gene: TRBD1; abundance: few; CDR3nt: TGTGCCAGTAGTAGGGACAGGGGGCGAGGCAATCAGCCCCAGCATTTT; CDR3aa: CASSRDRGRGNQPQHF
v_gene: TRBV2; j_gene: TRBJ1-2; d_gene: TRBD1; abundance: NA; CDR3nt: TGTGCCAACAGACAGGGATATGGCTACACCTTC; CDR3aa: CANRQGYGYTF
v_gene: TRBV7-2; j_gene: TRBJ1-1; d_gene: NA; abundance: NA; CDR3nt: TGTGCCAGCAGCTTAGAATCCGCGAACACTGAAGCTTTCTTT; CDR3aa: CASSLESANTEAFF
v_gene: TRBV7-2; j_gene: TRBJ2-7; d_gene: NA; abundance: few; CDR3nt: TGTGCCAGCAGCCCAGACTTACTAGGGGTGAGGGAGCAGTACTTC; CDR3aa: CASSPDLLGVREQYF
v_gene: TRBV19; j_gene: TRBJ2-1; d_gene: TRBD2; abundance: many; CDR3nt: TGTGCCAGCAGCATTAGCGGGAGCTCCTACAATGAGCAGTTCTTC; CDR3aa: CASSISGSSYNEQFF
v_gene: TRBV7-2; j_gene: TRBJ1-4; d_gene: TRBD1; abundance: many; CDR3nt: TGTGCCAGCAGCTTAGAGCTACGGACAGGGAGGATTGAAAAACTGTTTTTT; CDR3aa: CASSLELRTGRIEKLFF